The sequence of this TCR beta chain was determined in a study of control samples from healthy donors and cancer patients. The V gene lost 0 bases and the J gene lost 0 bases, with 7 bases spanning the gap. Germline lookup yields CDR1 SGDLS and CDR2 YYNGEE. The length of the CDR3 is 14 residues. Produced via immunoSEQ multiplex PCR; TCRdb's table is partial and in-frame only. In the table there are around 100,000 clones, 75% to 90% of which are singletons. The chain employs TRBV9 and TRBJ2-7; D unresolved. Sequencing input: PBMCs. The source is a man in his 60s with lung cancer. This chain's CDR3 is CASSVGTRSYEQYF. The CDR3 DNA is TGTGCCAGCAGCGTAGGGACCCGCTCCTACGAGCAGTACTTC.